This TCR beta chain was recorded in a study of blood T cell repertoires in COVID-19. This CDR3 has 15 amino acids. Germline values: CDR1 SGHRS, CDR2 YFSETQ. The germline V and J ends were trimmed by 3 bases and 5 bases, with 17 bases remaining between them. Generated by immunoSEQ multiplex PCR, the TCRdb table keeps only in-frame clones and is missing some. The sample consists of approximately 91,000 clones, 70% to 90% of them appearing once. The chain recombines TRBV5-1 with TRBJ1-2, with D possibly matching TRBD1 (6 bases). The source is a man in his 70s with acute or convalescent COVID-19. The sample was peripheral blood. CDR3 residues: CASSSAARGVYGYTF. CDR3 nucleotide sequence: TGCGCCAGCAGCTCGGCCGCCAGGGGAGTATATGGCTACACCTTC.